This T cell receptor beta chain was sequenced in a study of cytomegalovirus exposure and HLA in healthy donors (dated by TCRdb to about 2017). For context, the study as a whole: The approximately 710 repertoires of the first cohort and the 95 to 150 validation repertoires were produced on the same platform, according to a later analysis. The study aimed to test whether cataloging public T cell receptors could reveal signatures of past pathogen exposure. In addition to the first cohort of about 650 subjects, a separate validation cohort of 130 or so different subjects was used. To predict cytomegalovirus infection status, the study brought together high-throughput TCR immunosequencing, statistical association of individual TCRs with disease status, and machine learning.

The library came from the immunoSEQ multiplex PCR assay. As for the original processing: A statistical classification framework was developed to diagnose cytomegalovirus status using the catalog of TCR beta chain sequences. TCRdb limited this immuneACCESS table to in-frame rearrangements with V and J called. A share of clones is missing; checked studies link under half to unresolved V genes, and the rest is unexplained. That table gives V, J and clone size, and the DNA gave D and trimming. This sample has fewer than 400,000 clones in its table, and roughly 86% of those were observed once. The top ten clones comprise 0.9% to 1% of the sample. From the germline V gene (reference sequence), CDR1 is LNHDA and CDR2 is SQIVND. V is cut by 3 bases and J by 0 bases, and the space between the germline ends is 9 bases. The cysteine opens and the phenylalanine closes a CDR3 of 16 amino acids. Of the read, only the CDR3 DNA is kept; its 48 bases are in frame from base 1.

What the research found in general, with its limitations: It was suggested by the authors that the approach could potentially be generalized to other disease states and immunological phenotypes. Cytomegalovirus status was reported to be diagnosed by the classifier with high specificity and sensitivity in both the original and validation cohorts. In vitro tests confirmed that a few of the cytomegalovirus-associated TCR beta chains recognize cytomegalovirus antigens. The study listed 170 or so TCR beta chains as associated with cytomegalovirus. Most TCR sequences were seen in very few donors, while some public TCRs were found in many individuals. Subsequent analysis determined that TCRs grouped into clusters in the first cohort also showed a tendency toward co-occurrence across the approximately 110 validation repertoires, and about 94% of cluster scores exceeded 0. All 120 or so repertoires were used to score co-occurrence in the validation cohort in a later analysis, because that analysis had no HLA typing for the cohort.

The donors were included in the validation cohort of approximately 120 subjects, a group kept apart from the roughly 690-subject first cohort. Worth noting for this clone: Its recognized antigen is unknown. Qualities for individual bases were not recorded, and no much larger clone is one base off.

The chain employs TRBV19 and TRBJ1-6; no confident D gene assignment can be made. Sample: PBMCs. The receptor was derived from a young man in good health and CMV-seronegative. CDR3 loop: CASSITSSSYNSPLHF. The DNA sequence is given as TGTGCCAGTAGTATTACCTCCAGCTCCTATAATTCACCCCTCCACTTT.